These 20 T cell receptor beta chains were sequenced from one sample in a study of blood T cell repertoires in COVID-19. The method was immunoSEQ multiplex PCR; TCRdb's version includes in-frame clones alone and lacks a portion of them. Of 280,000 or so clones listed, about 83% are singletons. Specimen: PBMCs or T cells enriched from blood (not recorded which). The receptors were gathered from a woman between 35 and 50 years old who had recovered from COVID-19.

The V and J genes are TRBV4-3 and TRBJ2-3, with 7 bases aligning to TRBD1. The CDR3 has 13 residues. The germline V gene encodes CDR1 LGHNA and CDR2 YSLEER. V lost 3 bases and J lost 14; bases outside the gene matches: 11. CDR3 bases: TGCGCCAGCAGCCATCCCTTGGGGGACAGTTTGTATTTT. Encoded protein: CASSHPLGDSLYF.

V usage is TRBV28 and J usage is TRBJ1-2; TRBD1 might be the D (6 bases). The CDR3 has 14 residues. The germline CDR1 and CDR2 sequences are MDHEN and SYDVKM. Trimming shortened V by 2 bases and J by 7 bases, and 14 bases separated the two germline ends. CDR3 region: CASSLTGGLFGYTF. The CDR3 nucleotides read TGTGCCAGCAGTTTAACCGGGGGGCTGTTTGGCTACACCTTC.

The rearrangement joins TRBV29-1 to TRBJ2-7; 13 bases line up with TRBD2. Germline CDR1 reads SQVTM; CDR2 reads ANQGSEA. J lost 4 bases, V lost 7 bases, and 4 bases had no gene match. The CDR3 spans 13 residues. CDR3 amino acids: CSAQTSGRYEQYF. In nucleotides, the CDR3 is TGCAGCGCCCAGACTAGCGGGAGGTACGAGCAGTACTTC.

The chain carries TRBV28 and TRBJ2-1; D is undetermined. CDR3 size: 14 residues. Germline V CDR1 and CDR2: MDHEN, SYDVKM. V lost 5 bases and J lost 5, with 13 bases in between. The DNA for the CDR3 is TGTGCCAGCAGTACACCGCCCCGTAACAATGAGCAGTTCTTC. Its protein product is CASSTPPRNNEQFF.

This chain connects TRBV5-5 to TRBJ1-2, with 11 bases matching TRBD1. V lost 2 bases, J lost 0 bases, and 3 bases stayed unmatched. The germline CDR1 and CDR2 sequences are SGHKS and YYEKEE (reference sequence). This CDR3 region has 16 residues. CDR3 in amino acids: CASSFRTGGSNYGYTF. CDR3 DNA: TGTGCCAGCAGCTTCCGGACAGGGGGCTCTAACTATGGCTACACCTTC.

This clone showed up many times. Other DNA sequences of this sample code for an identical CDR3. The rearrangement joins TRBV6-5 to TRBJ2-7; 7 nucleotides align to TRBD1. Unmatched junction bases numbered 4, after V lost 0 bases and J lost 5 bases. CDR3 length: 14 residues. CDR1 is MNHEY, CDR2 SVGAGI, per germline. The CDR3 nucleotides are TGTGCCAGCAGTTACTCTCCCACAGGGGACGAGCAGTACTTC. Protein product: CASSYSPTGDEQYF.

This clone was observed a few times. V usage is TRBV27 and J usage is TRBJ2-5, with D maybe TRBD2 (6 bases). CDR1 is MNHEY and CDR2 is SMNVEV in the germline V gene (reference sequence). V shed 3 bases and J shed 5 bases, with 13 bases lying between them. This CDR3 is built from 14 residues. The CDR3: CASSFRRGLETQYF. CDR3 coding DNA: TGTGCCAGCAGTTTTAGGAGGGGTTTGGAGACCCAGTACTTC.

This chain uses TRBV6-6 with TRBJ1-5; TRBD1 agrees at 7 bases. The CDR3 runs 14 residues. Germline loops: CDR1 MNHNY, CDR2 SVGAGI (reference sequence). Trimming removed 0 bases from V and 6 bases from J; junction bases left unmatched: 2. The CDR3 protein is CASSYSSGGQPQHF. Written as DNA, the CDR3 is TGTGCCAGCAGTTACTCTTCAGGGGGTCAGCCCCAGCATTTT.

The chain carries TRBV5-6 and TRBJ2-5; D uncertain. The CDR3 totals 12 residues. Germline V gives CDR1 SGHDT, CDR2 YYEEEE. Trimming took off 4 bases at V and 3 bases at J, with 7 bases between the two ends. CDR3 region: CASSRTKETQYF. In DNA, the CDR3 is TGTGCCAGCAGCCGCACAAAAGAGACCCAGTACTTC.

The V and J genes are TRBV6-5 and TRBJ2-6; D unclear. The CDR3 runs 14 residues. Trimming removed 9 bases from V and 0 bases from J, with 9 bases in between. The germline gives CDR1 MNHEY, CDR2 SVGAGI. This chain's CDR3 is CARLRSSGANVLTF. CDR3 nucleotide sequence: TGTGCCAGGCTTCGGAGCTCTGGGGCCAACGTCCTGACTTTC.

The J gene is TRBJ2-1, the V gene TRBV9; tentatively, D is TRBD1 (6 bases). There are 16 residues in the CDR3. CDR1 SGDLS and CDR2 YYNGEE come from the germline V gene. Trimming removed 0 bases from V and 5 bases from J, with 15 bases in between. CDR3 sequence reads: CASSVEGGGTNNEQFF. CDR3 coding DNA: TGTGCCAGCAGCGTAGAGGGTGGTGGGACAAACAATGAGCAGTTCTTC. The variable domain in full, completed from reference TRBV9 and TRBJ2-1, reads DSGVTQTPKHLITATGQRVTLRCSPRSGDLSVYWYQQSLDQGLQFLIQYYNGEERAKGNILERFSAQQFPDLHSELNLSSLELGDSALYFCASSVEGGGTNNEQFFGPGTRLTVL.

The J gene is TRBJ1-4, the V gene TRBV27, with TRBD1 matching 8 bases. This CDR3 is built from 13 residues. Trimming cost V 4 bases and J 7 bases; bases outside gene matches: 2. Germline V gene data show CDR1 as MNHEY and CDR2 as SMNVEV (reference sequence). CDR3 sequence: CASSWTGPEKLFF. The CDR3, as DNA: TGTGCCAGCAGTTGGACAGGGCCTGAAAAACTGTTTTTT.

The V and J genes are TRBV11-2 and TRBJ2-3; D is undetermined. Germline CDR1 and CDR2: SGHAT and FQNNGV. The CDR3 totals 11 residues. The V end lost 5 bases, the J end lost 8 bases, and 8 bases lay between the germline ends. CDR3 bases: TGTGCCAGCAGCCAGGCCGCTACGCAGTATTTT. This codes for CASSQAATQYF.

This clone was picked up a small number of times. The CDR3 DNA reads TGTGCCAGCAGCTTAGTTGGTCCTTGGCGGGCTGGAAACACCATATATTTT. Translation: CASSLVGPWRAGNTIYF. The chain links TRBV7-8 to TRBJ1-3; no reliable D call. V gave up 1 base and J gave up 2 bases, with 15 bases separating them. The CDR3 sequence is 17 residues long. Germline V gene data show CDR1 as SGHVS and CDR2 as FQNEAQ.

The V call is TRBV28, the J call TRBJ1-1; 7 bases match TRBD1. The CDR3 has 12 residues. Unmatched junction bases numbered 3, after V lost 7 bases and J lost 4 bases. CDR1 is MDHEN, CDR2 SYDVKM, per germline. The CDR3 DNA sequence: TGTGCCAGCAAGGGGGCGCTCACTGAAGCTTTCTTT. Its translation: CASKGALTEAFF.

The chain uses TRBV7-9 and TRBJ2-5; D remains unclear. The V and J ends lost 5 bases and 7 bases respectively, with 14 bases between them. The V gene's germline CDR1 is SEHNR and CDR2 FQNEAQ (reference sequence). The CDR3 length is 13 residues. CDR3 nucleotides: TGTGCCAGCAGCCCCCAACAGCTTGCGACCCAGTACTTC. This encodes CASSPQQLATQYF.

This clone was recorded once. The rearrangement uses TRBV18 and TRBJ2-3; D gene uncertain. This CDR3 region has 13 residues. With 3 bases removed from V and 2 bases from J, the gap between germline ends came to 6 bases. Germline V lookup: CDR1 KGHSH, CDR2 LQKENI. The CDR3 sequence is CASSPWATDTQYF. Written as DNA, the CDR3 is TGTGCCAGCTCACCTTGGGCCACAGATACGCAGTATTTT.

CDR3 sequence reads: CSVTEQGASYEQYF. CDR3 DNA sequence: TGCAGCGTTACTGAACAGGGGGCGTCCTACGAGCAGTACTTC. The V gene is TRBV29-1, the J gene TRBJ2-7; 9 bases are shared with TRBD1. Per the germline V gene, CDR1 is SQVTM and CDR2 is ANQGSEA. V lost 5 bases and J lost 1; bases outside the gene matches: 6. The CDR3 is 14 amino acids.

This chain connects TRBV4-3 to TRBJ1-2; D gene ambiguous. CDR1 LGHNA and CDR2 YSLEER come from the germline V gene. Trimming stripped 1 base from V and 7 bases from J, with 13 bases between. The length of the CDR3 is 14 residues. The CDR3: CASSQGTSFGGYTF. CDR3 DNA sequence: TGCGCCAGCAGCCAAGGCACGTCGTTCGGTGGCTACACCTTC.

The CDR3 protein is CASSIAQQGKFRPQHF. The CDR3 DNA follows: TGTGCCAGTAGTATAGCCCAACAGGGTAAGTTTCGGCCCCAGCATTTT. The chain carries TRBV19 and TRBJ1-5; D is possibly TRBD1 (6 bases). The germline V and J ends were trimmed by 1 base and 9 bases, with 19 bases remaining between them. CDR3 size: 16 residues. Germline CDR1 reads LNHDA; CDR2 reads SQIVND (reference sequence). Combining the CDR3 with reference TRBV19 and TRBJ1-5 gives the whole variable domain DGGITQSPKYLFRKEGQNVTLSCEQNLNHDAMYWYRQDPGQGLRLIYYSQIVNDFQKGDIAEGYSVSREKKESFPLTVTSAQKNPTAFYLCASSIAQQGKFRPQHFGDGTRLSIL.